These 20 T cell receptor beta chains originate from one sample sequenced in a study of cytomegalovirus exposure and HLA in healthy donors. The study ran its PCR with 60 Vbeta and 13 Jbeta primers. Repertoires were generated with immunoSEQ multiplex PCR, while TCRdb's copy carries only in-frame clones and drops some. The table lists 100,000 to 130,000 clones, around two thirds of them singletons. Sequencing was carried out using PBMCs. Receptor source: a woman aged 35 to 49 in good health and CMV-seropositive.

The chain links TRBV27 to TRBJ2-1; possibly TRBD2 for D (7 bases). Trimming removed 2 bases at V and 3 bases at J, with 11 bases between. The germline V gene has CDR1 MNHEY and CDR2 SMNVEV (reference sequence). The CDR3 totals 15 residues. The CDR3 DNA reads as TGTGCCAGCAGTTTAGACGGGGGGCTCTACAATGAGCAGTTCTTC. This encodes CASSLDGGLYNEQFF.

The rearrangement joins TRBV19 to TRBJ1-1; D is uncertain. Per the germline V gene, CDR1 is LNHDA and CDR2 is SQIVND (reference sequence). V was cut by 3 bases and J by 5 bases, with 7 bases left in between. This CDR3 spans 12 amino acids. CDR3 loop: CASSMRQTEAFF. CDR3 bases: TGTGCCAGTAGTATGAGGCAAACTGAAGCTTTCTTT.

This chain connects TRBV2 to TRBJ1-2, with D perhaps TRBD1 (5 bases). The CDR3 is 13 amino acids. Germline V gene data show CDR1 as SNHLY and CDR2 as FYNNEI. V was cut by 6 bases and J by 3 bases, with 11 bases left in between. The CDR3 loop reads CASRDDSYYGYTF. The CDR3 nucleotides are TGTGCCAGCAGGGACGACAGCTACTATGGCTACACCTTC. The full variable domain, rest sourced from reference TRBV2 and TRBJ1-2, is EPEVTQTPSHQVTQMGQEVILRCVPISNHLYFYWYRQILGQKVEFLVSFYNNEISEKSEIFDDQFSVERPDGSNFTLKIRSTKLEDSAMYFCASRDDSYYGYTFGSGTRLTVV.

CDR3 loop: CASSQMRNYGYTF. CDR3 DNA sequence: TGTGCCAGCAGCCAAATGAGAAACTATGGCTACACCTTC. The chain carries TRBV14 and TRBJ1-2; D uncertain. Per the germline V gene, CDR1 is SGHDN and CDR2 is FVKESK. The CDR3 spans 13 residues. V was shortened by 2 bases and J by 2 bases, with 6 bases between the two germline ends.

The chain employs TRBV30 and TRBJ1-1, with 8 nucleotides matching TRBD1. Germline CDR1 GTSNPN, CDR2 SVGIG (reference sequence). V lost 4 bases and J lost 11; bases outside the gene matches: 15. The CDR3 consists of 14 residues. The CDR3 bases are TGTGCCTGGACCTATTGGACAGGGATCTCAGAGGCTTTCTTT. Protein sequence: CAWTYWTGISEAFF.

The CDR3 DNA is TGTGCCAGTGAGGAGGACCGCACTGAAGCTTTCTTT. Its protein is CASEEDRTEAFF. The gene calls are TRBV2 and TRBJ1-1; no clear D gene. V was trimmed by 9 bases and J by 4 bases, leaving 12 bases between them. Per germline, CDR1 SNHLY and CDR2 FYNNEI. The CDR3 consists of 12 residues.

The CDR3 spells CASHRGRSGNTIYF. DNA for the CDR3: TGTGCCAGCCACAGGGGGCGATCCGGAAACACCATATATTTT. The V and J genes are TRBV30 and TRBJ1-3; 9 nucleotides align to TRBD1. The CDR3 consists of 14 residues. Germline V gene sequence: CDR1 GTSNPN, CDR2 SVGIG (reference sequence). Trimming took 8 bases from V and 4 from J; bases not matched to a gene: 9.

The V and J genes are TRBV29-1 and TRBJ2-7, with unresolved D. Between the trimmed V and J ends, which lost 6 bases and 6 bases, there was a span of 9 bases. The CDR3 consists of 10 residues. The germline V gene encodes CDR1 SQVTM and CDR2 ANQGSEA. The CDR3 reads CSVGSTEQYF. In nucleotides, the CDR3 is TGCAGCGTCGGGTCTACCGAGCAGTACTTC.

This clone was seen only a few times. The rearrangement uses TRBV6-6 and TRBJ1-1; 9 nucleotides line up with TRBD1. CDR1 and CDR2 (germline): MNHNY, SVGAGI (reference sequence). CDR3 length: 14 amino acids. V was pared by 7 bases and J by 6 bases, with 9 bases of the junction left unmatched. This CDR3 reads CASINTGQGSEAFF. The CDR3, as DNA: TGTGCCAGCATTAATACGGGACAGGGCTCTGAAGCTTTCTTT.

This clone was found a few times. This rearrangement joins TRBV4-3 to TRBJ1-4; D not resolved. The CDR3 contains 18 residues. Trimming removed 0 bases from V and 1 base from J, with 15 bases in between. In germline, CDR1 is LGHNA, CDR2 YSLEER. Here the CDR3 reads CASSQDVPPQLTNEKLFF. The CDR3 bases are TGCGCCAGCAGCCAAGATGTCCCACCCCAACTAACTAATGAAAAACTGTTTTTT.

In its sample, this clone was seen once. This sequence joins TRBV4-1 and TRBJ1-1, with D possibly being TRBD1 (5 bases). The ends were cut back, 1 base at V and 3 bases at J, with 15 bases in the middle. The CDR3 runs 16 residues. The V gene's germline CDR1 is MGHRA and CDR2 YSYEKL. For the CDR3, the DNA is TGCGCCAGCAGCCAAGGTCCAGGGAGGGAGGACACTGAAGCTTTCTTT. This translates into CASSQGPGREDTEAFF.

The chain couples TRBV30 to TRBJ1-6; D is unresolved. V was shortened by 3 bases and J by 6 bases, with 6 bases between the two germline ends. Germline V gene lookup returns CDR1 GTSNPN and CDR2 SVGIG (reference sequence). The CDR3 has 12 amino acids. Here the CDR3 reads CAWRFINSPLHF. The CDR3 region has the DNA TGTGCCTGGAGGTTCATTAATTCACCCCTCCACTTT.

The J gene is TRBJ2-7, the V gene TRBV6-6, with no clear D. V was cut by 6 bases and J by 0 bases, with 9 bases left in between. This CDR3 is built from 13 residues. The V gene's germline CDR1 is MNHNY and CDR2 SVGAGI (reference sequence). The CDR3 DNA is TGTGCCAGCAGGCTAACCCTCTCCTACGAGCAGTACTTC. Protein product: CASRLTLSYEQYF.

V is TRBV18 and J is TRBJ2-5; the D gene is possibly TRBD1 (6 bases). Trimming pared 4 bases from V and 4 bases from J, leaving 13 bases between. The CDR3 spans 14 residues. The germline CDR1 and CDR2 sequences are KGHSH and LQKENI. CDR3: CASSHRVKGETQYF. The CDR3, as DNA: TGTGCCAGCTCACACAGGGTTAAGGGAGAGACCCAGTACTTC.

The chain is built from TRBV2 and TRBJ2-1; D perhaps matches TRBD1 (5 bases). Between the trimmed V and J ends, which lost 6 bases and 6 bases, there was a span of 15 bases. This CDR3 spans 14 amino acids. Germline values: CDR1 SNHLY, CDR2 FYNNEI. The CDR3 loop is CASSQGTFGNEQFF. In DNA, the CDR3 is TGTGCCAGCAGCCAGGGTACTTTCGGCAATGAGCAGTTCTTC.

V gene TRBV10-3 combines with J gene TRBJ1-5; 7 bases fit TRBD1. The J segment lost 1 base and the V segment lost 6 bases, leaving 6 bases of the junction unmatched. Germline CDR1 is ENHRY and CDR2 is SYGVKD. The CDR3 extends over 15 amino acids. The CDR3 loop reads CAIRRPGQSNQPQHF. CDR3 nucleotide sequence: TGTGCCATCAGGAGACCGGGACAGAGCAATCAGCCCCAGCATTTT.

This chain links TRBV18 with TRBJ1-1; weak D call: TRBD1 (6 bases). CDR1 and CDR2 from the germline V gene are KGHSH and LQKENI. The CDR3 sequence is 16 residues long. Between the trimmed V and J ends, which lost 7 bases and 0 bases, there was a span of 18 bases. CDR3 nucleotide sequence: TGTGCCAGCTACCCCGGCCAGGGGACCATGAACACTGAAGCTTTCTTT. Residues: CASYPGQGTMNTEAFF.

This sequence joins TRBV27 and TRBJ1-2; D call uncertain. The CDR3 has 15 amino acids. In germline, CDR1 is MNHEY, CDR2 SMNVEV (reference sequence). Trimming pared 5 bases from V and 2 bases from J, leaving 15 bases between. CDR3 nucleotide sequence: TGTGCCAGCAGTCCGTCGCCGGGTAAAAACTATGGCTACACCTTC. Protein product: CASSPSPGKNYGYTF.

The rearrangement uses TRBV5-1 and TRBJ1-1; D gene ambiguous. The CDR3 contains 15 residues. V lost 3 bases and J 4 bases, leaving 16 bases between the germline ends. Germline values: CDR1 SGHRS, CDR2 YFSETQ. CDR3 in amino acids: CASSSAKYRGTEAFF. DNA of the CDR3: TGCGCCAGCAGCTCAGCAAAGTACCGGGGCACTGAAGCTTTCTTT.

The chain has TRBV5-1 and TRBJ2-1; 15 nucleotides match TRBD2. V dropped 4 bases and J dropped 8; count of bases not matched to a gene: 7. CDR3 length: 16 residues. Germline V CDR1 and CDR2: SGHRS, YFSETQ. The chain's CDR3 is CASSVGTSGGMHEQFF. The CDR3 DNA follows: TGCGCCAGCAGCGTAGGGACTAGCGGGGGGATGCATGAGCAGTTCTTC.